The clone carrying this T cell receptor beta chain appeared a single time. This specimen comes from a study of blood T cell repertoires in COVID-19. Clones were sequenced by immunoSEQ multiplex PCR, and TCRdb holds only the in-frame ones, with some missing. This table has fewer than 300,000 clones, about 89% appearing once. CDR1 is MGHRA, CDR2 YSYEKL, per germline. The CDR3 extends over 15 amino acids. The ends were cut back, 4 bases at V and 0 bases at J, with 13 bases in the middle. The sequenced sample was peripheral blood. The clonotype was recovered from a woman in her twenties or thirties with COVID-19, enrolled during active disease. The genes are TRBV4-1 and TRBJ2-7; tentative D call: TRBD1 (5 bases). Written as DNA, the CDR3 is TGCGCCAGCAGCCGGATGACGACAGACTCCTACGAGCAGTACTTC. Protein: CASSRMTTDSYEQYF.